These 31 T cell receptor beta chains originate from one sample sequenced in a study of radiation and T cells in renal cell carcinoma. TCRdb's copy holds only in-frame clones and misses some; the assay was immunoSEQ multiplex PCR. This sample yields around 140,000 clones, of which 88% are seen a single time; about 4% belongs to the top ten. Time point reported: baseline pretreatment blood. As for treatment: 15 Gy SBRT to primary tumor, nephrectomy 4 weeks later. Sample: blood, taken from a patient whose treatment included radiotherapy and nephrectomy. The receptors shown here come from a woman in her 70s with renal cell carcinoma.

The genes are TRBV7-2 and TRBJ1-5, with a tentative D call TRBD1 (5 bases). V was shortened by 1 base and J by 0 bases, with 13 bases between the two germline ends. Germline V gene sequence: CDR1 SGHTA, CDR2 FQGNSA. The CDR3 has 17 amino acids. CDR3 sequence (DNA): TGTGCCAGCAGCTTAGGTGGCGGGGGGTATAGCAATCAGCCCCAGCATTTT. Its translation: CASSLGGGGYSNQPQHF.

The rearrangement joins TRBV7-2 to TRBJ2-1, with 7 bases identical to TRBD2. After removal of 5 bases from V and 0 bases from J, the junction contained 4 bases not matched to a gene. Germline values: CDR1 SGHTA, CDR2 FQGNSA. CDR3 length: 15 residues. The CDR3 DNA sequence: TGTGCCAGCAGCATCGTAGCGGGCTCCTACAATGAGCAGTTCTTC. It specifies CASSIVAGSYNEQFF.

The CDR3 protein is CASSFVQAFF. The CDR3 DNA sequence: TGTGCCAGCAGCTTTGTTCAAGCTTTCTTT. This chain uses TRBV7-9 with TRBJ1-1; the D is unclear. V was shortened by 3 bases and J by 9 bases, with 5 bases between the two germline ends. Germline assignment: CDR1 SEHNR and CDR2 FQNEAQ (reference sequence). This CDR3 has 10 residues.

This chain uses TRBV28 with TRBJ1-6; D remains unclear. Trimming took off 6 bases at V and 9 bases at J, with 15 bases between the two ends. The CDR3 totals 14 residues. Germline CDR1 is MDHEN and CDR2 is SYDVKM. DNA of the CDR3: TGTGCCAGCAGGCGGACCGAGACAAGTTCACCCCTCCACTTT. This encodes CASRRTETSSPLHF.

The chain couples TRBV11-3 to TRBJ2-2; 15 bases are a match to TRBD2. Losses at the gene ends were 8 bases for V and 6 bases for J; bases not matched to a gene: 10. In germline, CDR1 is SGHNT, CDR2 YENEEA. This CDR3 contains 17 residues. This CDR3 is CASLGTSGGTLSGELFF. Here the CDR3 DNA reads TGTGCCAGCCTCGGGACTAGCGGGGGGACCCTTTCCGGGGAGCTGTTTTTT. The full variable domain, its missing parts supplied by reference TRBV11-3 and TRBJ2-2, is EAGVVQSPRYKIIEKKQPVAFWCNPISGHNTLYWYLQNLGQGPELLIRYENEEAVDDSQLPKDRFSAERLKGVDSTLKIQPAELGDSAVYLCASLGTSGGTLSGELFFGEGSRLTVL.

V usage is TRBV28 and J usage is TRBJ2-7; 10 bases agree with TRBD1. There are 14 residues in the CDR3. Trimming at V came to 5 bases and at J to 2 bases, leaving 3 bases not matched to a gene. Germline V gene lookup returns CDR1 MDHEN and CDR2 SYDVKM. CDR3 region: CASSIDRGPYEQYF. The DNA of the CDR3 is TGTGCCAGCAGTATTGACAGGGGGCCCTACGAGCAGTACTTC.

This clone was seen only once. The V gene is TRBV25-1, the J gene TRBJ1-5; possibly TRBD1 for D (5 bases). Per the germline V gene, CDR1 is MGHDK and CDR2 is SYGVNS. The CDR3 length is 14 residues. V shed 5 bases and J shed 3 bases, with 11 bases lying between them. The CDR3, as DNA: TGTGCCAGCAGTCCCACAGGCTACAATCAGCCCCAGCATTTT. Its translation is CASSPTGYNQPQHF.

The rearrangement uses TRBV19 and TRBJ2-1; 9 bases agree with TRBD2. Germline V gene data show CDR1 as LNHDA and CDR2 as SQIVND (reference sequence). The CDR3 is 16 amino acids. V gave up 4 bases and J gave up 6 bases; unmatched junction bases: 10. The CDR3 sequence is CASSRGRGGARNEQFF. DNA for the CDR3: TGTGCCAGTAGTAGGGGTCGCGGGGGGGCCCGCAATGAGCAGTTCTTC.

This chain links TRBV7-9 with TRBJ2-7; the D is unclear. V dropped 1 base and J dropped 6 bases, with 7 bases sitting between them. The germline CDR1 and CDR2 sequences are SEHNR and FQNEAQ (reference sequence). The CDR3 runs 12 residues. CDR3 protein: CASSLERTEQYF. In DNA form, the CDR3 reads TGTGCCAGCAGCTTAGAGAGAACCGAGCAGTACTTC.

The chain links TRBV4-3 to TRBJ1-5; unclear D gene. The germline gives CDR1 LGHNA, CDR2 YSLEER. The CDR3 is 12 amino acids. The germline V and J ends were trimmed by 4 bases and 7 bases, with 8 bases remaining between them. DNA for the CDR3: TGCGCCAGCAGCCCTATGCCCCAGCCCCAGCATTTT. It encodes CASSPMPQPQHF.

The chain has TRBV19 and TRBJ1-1; 9 bases are shared with TRBD1. Germline values: CDR1 LNHDA, CDR2 SQIVND (reference sequence). The J segment lost 5 bases and the V segment lost 4 bases, leaving 5 bases of the junction unmatched. The CDR3 consists of 14 residues. The CDR3 nucleotides are TGTGCCAGTAGTACCGGGACAGGGCGGACTGAAGCTTTCTTT. It yields the protein CASSTGTGRTEAFF. Full variable domain (missing parts from reference TRBV19 and TRBJ1-1): DGGITQSPKYLFRKEGQNVTLSCEQNLNHDAMYWYRQDPGQGLRLIYYSQIVNDFQKGDIAEGYSVSREKKESFPLTVTSAQKNPTAFYLCASSTGTGRTEAFFGQGTRLTVV.

The chain joins TRBV11-2 to TRBJ1-2; 10 positions agree with TRBD1. There are 14 residues in the CDR3. Germline values: CDR1 SGHAT, CDR2 FQNNGV. The junction had 1 base not matched to a gene; V was cut back by 4 bases and J by 2 bases. CDR3 protein: CASSSGQGNYGYTF. The CDR3 region has the DNA TGTGCCAGCAGCTCGGGACAGGGGAACTATGGCTACACCTTC.

V is TRBV28 and J is TRBJ1-2, with 11 bases identical to TRBD1. V lost 4 bases, J lost 6 bases, and 4 bases stayed unmatched. CDR1 MDHEN and CDR2 SYDVKM come from the germline V gene. There are 14 residues in the CDR3. The CDR3 reads CASSSGTGGNGYTF. The CDR3 nucleotides are TGTGCCAGCAGTTCCGGGACAGGGGGTAATGGCTACACCTTC.

This chain connects TRBV5-4 to TRBJ1-6; D unresolved. Germline lookup yields CDR1 SGHNT and CDR2 YYREEE (reference sequence). V was shortened by 4 bases and J by 13 bases, with 12 bases between the two germline ends. This CDR3 is built from 12 residues. The CDR3 reads CASSLDSSPLHF. CDR3 bases: TGTGCCAGCAGCCTGGACTCTTCCCCCCTCCACTTT.

This chain uses TRBV9 with TRBJ1-2; D is ambiguous. The germline gives CDR1 SGDLS, CDR2 YYNGEE. The CDR3 is made up of 12 amino acids. Trimming removed 4 bases at V and 6 bases at J, with 10 bases between. Here the CDR3 reads CASSKAANGYTF. Here the CDR3 DNA reads TGTGCCAGCAGCAAGGCAGCTAATGGCTACACCTTC.

This chain connects TRBV7-9 to TRBJ1-1; the D is unclear. The V gene lost 5 bases and the J gene lost 0 bases, with 19 bases spanning the gap. Germline loops: CDR1 SEHNR, CDR2 FQNEAQ (reference sequence). The CDR3 covers 17 residues. CDR3 residues: CASSLKDRPPMNTEAFF. The CDR3 DNA is TGTGCCAGCAGCCTAAAGGACCGACCCCCGATGAACACTGAAGCTTTCTTT.

The chain uses TRBV11-1 and TRBJ2-3; D unclear. Germline CDR1 SGHAT, CDR2 FQDESV (reference sequence). The CDR3 length is 13 residues. The V end was cut by 9 bases, the J end by 2 bases, with 12 bases between. The DNA for the CDR3 is TGTGCCAGTAGGCGTCCGTCCACAGATACGCAGTATTTT. This translates into CASRRPSTDTQYF.

The gene calls are TRBV9 and TRBJ1-1, with a weak D call TRBD1 (5 bases). CDR1 is SGDLS, CDR2 YYNGEE, per germline. The CDR3 length is 14 residues. V lost 2 bases and J lost 1, with 9 bases in between. CDR3 DNA sequence: TGTGCCAGCAGCGTGGGGAGGGGGAACACTGAAGCTTTCTTT. It codes for CASSVGRGNTEAFF. Full variable domain (outside the CDR3, taken from reference TRBV9 and TRBJ1-1): DSGVTQTPKHLITATGQRVTLRCSPRSGDLSVYWYQQSLDQGLQFLIQYYNGEERAKGNILERFSAQQFPDLHSELNLSSLELGDSALYFCASSVGRGNTEAFFGQGTRLTVV.

The chain is built from TRBV7-9 and TRBJ1-2; D uncertain. V lost 1 base to trimming and J lost 4 bases, with 10 bases between them. CDR3 length: 14 amino acids. CDR1 and CDR2 from the germline V gene are SEHNR and FQNEAQ (reference sequence). The CDR3 loop reads CASSLVIPPYGYTF. DNA of the CDR3: TGTGCCAGCAGCTTAGTTATCCCACCCTATGGCTACACCTTC. The full variable domain, with the rest looked up from reference TRBV7-9 and TRBJ1-2, is DTGVSQNPRHKITKRGQNVTFRCDPISEHNRLYWYRQTLGQGPEFLTYFQNEAQLEKSRLLSDRFSAERPKGSFSTLEIQRTEQGDSAMYLCASSLVIPPYGYTFGSGTRLTVV.

The V gene is TRBV5-6, the J gene TRBJ2-7; D uncertain. The germline V gene has CDR1 SGHDT and CDR2 YYEEEE. V was shortened by 1 base and J by 2 bases, with 13 bases between the two germline ends. The CDR3 extends over 15 amino acids. This chain's CDR3 is CASSLSALEPYEQYF. CDR3 in DNA: TGTGCCAGCAGCTTGTCGGCCCTTGAGCCCTACGAGCAGTACTTC.

The chain uses TRBV18 and TRBJ2-7; 7 bases are a match to TRBD1. Trimming removed 2 bases from V and 0 bases from J; junction bases left unmatched: 7. Germline V gene lookup returns CDR1 KGHSH and CDR2 LQKENI. This CDR3 has 16 residues. CDR3 region: CASSPKTGTASYEQYF. CDR3 coding DNA: TGTGCCAGCTCACCAAAGACCGGGACAGCCTCCTACGAGCAGTACTTC.

This sequence joins TRBV28 and TRBJ1-4, with a weak D call TRBD1 (5 bases). The germline V gene encodes CDR1 MDHEN and CDR2 SYDVKM. Trimming left V 5 bases short and J 7 bases short, with 14 bases between. CDR3 length equals 14 residues. CDR3 loop: CASSRGTFSEKLFF. The CDR3 DNA reads as TGTGCCAGCAGTAGAGGGACTTTCAGTGAAAAACTGTTTTTT.

The chain recombines TRBV6-6 with TRBJ2-2; the D is unclear. Trimming stripped 0 bases from V and 0 bases from J, with 5 bases between. This CDR3 has 15 residues. Germline V lookup: CDR1 MNHNY, CDR2 SVGAGI (reference sequence). CDR3 loop: CASSYSSANTGELFF. For the CDR3, the DNA is TGTGCCAGCAGTTACTCCAGTGCGAACACCGGGGAGCTGTTTTTT.

The chain joins TRBV5-1 to TRBJ2-5; 9 bases are a match to TRBD2. The germline V gene encodes CDR1 SGHRS and CDR2 YFSETQ. The CDR3 is 16 amino acids. V was pared by 0 bases and J by 2 bases, with 5 bases of the junction left unmatched. The CDR3 DNA reads TGCGCCAGCAGCTTGGCGGTAGCGGGGGCTCAAGAGACCCAGTACTTC. This translates into CASSLAVAGAQETQYF. The complete variable domain, with remaining parts taken from reference TRBV5-1 and TRBJ2-5, reads KAGVTQTPRYLIKTRGQQVTLSCSPISGHRSVSWYQQTPGQGLQFLFEYFSETQRNKGNFPGRFSGRQFSNSRSEMNVSTLELGDSALYLCASSLAVAGAQETQYFGPGTRLLVL.

This chain uses TRBV6-5 with TRBJ1-6, with D maybe TRBD1 (6 bases). Looked up from germline, CDR1 is MNHEY and CDR2 is SVGAGI. Trimming cost V 7 bases and J 6 bases, with 13 bases left between them. This CDR3 region has 14 residues. CDR3 in DNA: TGTGCCAGCAACCTACAGGGTAGTAATTCACCCCTCCACTTT. Translating gives CASNLQGSNSPLHF.

CDR3 loop: CASSSRAAGGRNTGELFF. In DNA form, the CDR3 reads TGTGCCAGCAGCTCTAGGGCCGCGGGGGGCCGAAACACCGGGGAGCTGTTTTTT. The chain employs TRBV7-8 and TRBJ2-2; 8 bases match TRBD2. This CDR3 is built from 18 residues. The V gene's germline CDR1 is SGHVS and CDR2 FQNEAQ. After removal of 4 bases from V and 2 bases from J, the junction contained 12 bases not matched to a gene.

The chain uses TRBV2 and TRBJ2-7; D is possibly TRBD1 or TRBD2 (5 bases each). Trimming pared 4 bases from V and 0 bases from J, leaving 10 bases between. Germline assignment: CDR1 SNHLY and CDR2 FYNNEI. The CDR3 covers 14 residues. CDR3 sequence (DNA): TGTGCCAGCAGTGTGGGGACCCACTCCTACGAGCAGTACTTC. This codes for CASSVGTHSYEQYF. Together with reference TRBV2 and TRBJ2-7, the CDR3 gives the full variable domain: EPEVTQTPSHQVTQMGQEVILRCVPISNHLYFYWYRQILGQKVEFLVSFYNNEISEKSEIFDDQFSVERPDGSNFTLKIRSTKLEDSAMYFCASSVGTHSYEQYFGPGTRLTVT.

This clone showed up just once. Compared with germline, one end of the junction differs, possibly owing to a read error. This chain joins TRBV19 and TRBJ1-1; D is undetermined. CDR3 length: 13 residues. The germline CDR1 and CDR2 sequences are LNHDA and SQIVND (reference sequence). Here the CDR3 reads CASSVDGNTEAFF. In DNA form, the CDR3 reads TGTGCCAGTAGTGTAGATGGGAACACTGAAGCTTTCTTT.

The CDR3 region is CAWSAGTNQPQHF. The CDR3 bases are TGTGCCTGGAGTGCAGGGACTAATCAGCCCCAGCATTTT. This chain uses TRBV30 with TRBJ1-5, with D tentatively TRBD1 (5 bases). This CDR3 is 13 amino acids long. V lost 1 base and J 4 bases, leaving 8 bases between the germline ends. Germline loops: CDR1 GTSNPN, CDR2 SVGIG (reference sequence). Variable domain in full (rest from reference TRBV30 and TRBJ1-5): SQTIHQWPATLVQPVGSPLSLECTVEGTSNPNLYWYRQAAGRGLQLLFYSVGIGQISSEVPQNLSASRPQDRQFILSSKKLLLSDSGFYLCAWSAGTNQPQHFGDGTRLSIL.

The chain employs TRBV15 and TRBJ2-7; unclear D gene. The CDR3 length is 12 residues. Trimming removed 0 bases at V and 4 bases at J, with 4 bases between. The germline V gene has CDR1 LNHNV and CDR2 YYDKDF (reference sequence). Here the CDR3 reads CATSRDRYEQYF. The CDR3 coding sequence is TGTGCCACCAGCAGAGATAGGTACGAGCAGTACTTC.

The rearrangement uses TRBV25-1 and TRBJ1-3; D remains ambiguous. This CDR3 spans 16 amino acids. Germline V lookup: CDR1 MGHDK, CDR2 SYGVNS. V shed 2 bases and J shed 0 bases, with 11 bases lying between them. The CDR3 sequence is CASSELSGLSGNTIYF. The CDR3 bases are TGTGCCAGCAGTGAACTGTCAGGCCTCTCTGGAAACACCATATATTTT.